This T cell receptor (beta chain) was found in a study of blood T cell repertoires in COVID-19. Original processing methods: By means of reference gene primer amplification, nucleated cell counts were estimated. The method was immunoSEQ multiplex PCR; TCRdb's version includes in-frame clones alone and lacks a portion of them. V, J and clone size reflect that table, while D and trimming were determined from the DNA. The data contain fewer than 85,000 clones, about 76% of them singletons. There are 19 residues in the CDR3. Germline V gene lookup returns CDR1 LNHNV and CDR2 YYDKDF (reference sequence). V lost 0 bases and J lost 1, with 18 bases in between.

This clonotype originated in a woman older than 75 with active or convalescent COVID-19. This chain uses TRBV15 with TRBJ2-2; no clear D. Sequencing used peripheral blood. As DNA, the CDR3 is TGTGCCACCAGCAGAGATAGGCGAAACGACGGGTTGAACACCGGGGAGCTGTTTTTT. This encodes CATSRDRRNDGLNTGELFF.